What follows describes a single T cell receptor beta chain. The CDR3 length is 17 residues. The ends were cut back, 6 bases at V and 0 bases at J, with 17 bases in the middle. Germline CDR1 and CDR2: MDHEN and SYDVKM. This record belongs to a study of T cell changes during pregnancy in multiple sclerosis. Repertoires were generated with immunoSEQ multiplex PCR, while TCRdb's copy carries only in-frame clones and drops some. The table lists tens of thousands of clones, 85% to 90% of them singletons. The rearrangement joins TRBV28 to TRBJ2-2; the D gene is possibly TRBD2 (6 bases). The sequences come from CD4+ T cells from peripheral blood mononuclear cells, collected in the first trimester of pregnancy. The receptor comes from a female donor with multiple sclerosis, enrolled in a pregnancy study. CDR3 DNA: TGTGCCAGCAGCTCCAATACCGGGACTTCGAACACCGGGGAGCTGTTTTTT. Translation: CASSSNTGTSNTGELFF.